This T cell receptor (beta chain) originates from a study of regulatory T cells in long-lasting Graves disease. Study findings and constraints: Relative to new patients (approximately 1,000), persistent patients exhibited greater sharing of public clonotypes (more than 2,500). Under persistent disease, TRBV28, TRBJ1-2 and TRBJ2-5 were used preferentially. For persistent Graves' patients, TCR diversity was lower than for newly diagnosed ones.

From PBMCs, RNA was extracted and then used to make the TCR library. The collection involved drawing about 8.2 milliliters of peripheral blood into EDTA tubes. TCRdb itself ran the reads through MiXCR, one entry per CDR3 protein. The table lists fewer than 2,000 distinct CDR3 sequences, approximately 84% of them singletons, with about 7.7% in the top ten. A word on this clonotype: Its matching antigen is unknown.

V dropped 5 bases and J dropped 5; count of bases not matched to a gene: 5. In germline, CDR1 is DFQATT, CDR2 SNEGSKA (reference sequence). This CDR3 contains 13 residues. V gene TRBV20-1 combines with J gene TRBJ2-1, with 8 bases identical to TRBD2. This sequence was found in a young woman with Graves disease. The sample consisted of peripheral blood mononuclear cells (PBMCs), taken with antithyroid drug treatment, in newly diagnosed or persistent Graves disease (not recorded which). CDR3 in DNA: TGCAGTGCTTATAGCGGGGACCACAATGAGCAGTTCTTC. This gives the protein CSAYSGDHNEQFF.